The source of this TCR beta chain is a study of cytomegalovirus exposure and HLA in healthy donors. Across the study: Approximately 170 million T cells yielded some 120 million unique TCR beta sequences in earlier analysis.

The PCR ran on 60 Vbeta and 13 Jbeta primers. The table came from immunoSEQ multiplex PCR; TCRdb's copy has only in-frame clones and leaves some out. This table lists roughly 39,000 clones. The study, taken as a whole, reports: The classifier reportedly diagnosed cytomegalovirus status with high sensitivity and specificity. It has been reported that TCR beta sequences accurately predicted the HLA-A and HLA-B alleles of most subjects.

This CDR3 comprises 15 residues. The ends were cut back, 2 bases at V and 1 base at J, with 11 bases in the middle. The germline V gene has CDR1 MGHDK and CDR2 SYGVNS. Concerning this clone itself: No antigen is known for it.

The clonotype was recovered from a woman younger than 45 in good health and CMV-seropositive. This sequence joins TRBV25-1 and TRBJ1-1, with D possibly matching TRBD1 (5 bases). The sequenced material came from PBMCs. The CDR3 loop reads CASSEPGRGNTEAFF. CDR3 DNA sequence: TGTGCCAGCAGTGAACCTGGAAGGGGGAACACTGAAGCTTTCTTT.